This T cell receptor beta chain was documented in a study of low-dose radiotherapy and immunotherapy resistance in tumors. Noted time point: before trial treatment. Nivolumab, ipilimumab, aspirin, low-dose cyclophosphamide and low-dose radiotherapy were all administered to the donors. Eligibility required advanced solid tumors lacking tumor-infiltrating lymphocytes. First-strand cDNA used TRAV- and TRBV-specific primers, covering alpha and beta chains. The authors ran 20 PCR cycles to amplify TCRs with a constant-region primer and V-primer adapter. MiXCR, applied by TCRdb to the reads, yields one record per CDR3 protein. The sample includes roughly 76,000 distinct CDR3 sequences, approximately 19% of them seen just once. V was clipped by 3 bases and J by 7 bases; unmatched bases: 11. This CDR3 has 17 residues. Germline values: CDR1 SGDLS, CDR2 YYNGEE.

Sequenced here: PBMCs, sampled before treatment. The clonotype was recovered from a male donor with prostate cancer. The V gene is TRBV9, the J gene TRBJ2-1, with 12 bases matching TRBD2. Written as DNA, the CDR3 is TGTGCCAGCAGCGCCCTCCCGACTAGCGGGAGTGGTAATGAGCAGTTCTTC. Residues: CASSALPTSGSGNEQFF.